Listed here are 18 T cell receptor beta chains from one sample, sequenced in a study of blood T cell repertoires in COVID-19. The table came from immunoSEQ multiplex PCR; TCRdb's copy has only in-frame clones and leaves some out. The sample lists roughly 180,000 clones; roughly 80% were seen once. Sample: PBMCs or T cells enriched from blood (not recorded which). The receptor source for this set is a woman aged 40 to 49 with acute COVID-19.

The V gene is TRBV19, the J gene TRBJ2-5; maybe TRBD2 (5 bases). Germline assignment: CDR1 LNHDA and CDR2 SQIVND (reference sequence). V lost 0 bases, J lost 1 base, and 9 bases lay in between. The CDR3 sequence is 15 residues long. CDR3 sequence (DNA): TGTGCCAGTAGTATAGATCCGGGGTCCCAAGAGACCCAGTACTTC. Amino acid sequence: CASSIDPGSQETQYF. The full variable domain, its missing parts supplied by reference TRBV19 and TRBJ2-5, is DGGITQSPKYLFRKEGQNVTLSCEQNLNHDAMYWYRQDPGQGLRLIYYSQIVNDFQKGDIAEGYSVSREKKESFPLTVTSAQKNPTAFYLCASSIDPGSQETQYFGPGTRLLVL.

The chain combines TRBV4-1 with TRBJ2-1; 9 nucleotides agree with TRBD2. In germline, CDR1 is MGHRA, CDR2 YSYEKL. The CDR3 loop spans 17 amino acids. Trimming took 4 bases from V and 8 from J; bases not matched to a gene: 15. The CDR3 sequence is CASSRDAWREGVDEQFF. In DNA, the CDR3 is TGCGCCAGCAGCCGTGATGCCTGGCGGGAGGGGGTCGATGAGCAGTTCTTC.

The chain is built from TRBV5-1 and TRBJ2-5, with 9 bases identical to TRBD2. V shed 0 bases, J shed 2 bases, and the junction held 5 bases outside the gene matches. Germline values: CDR1 SGHRS, CDR2 YFSETQ. The CDR3 length is 16 residues. This CDR3 reads CASSLGASGAQETQYF. CDR3 DNA sequence: TGCGCCAGCAGCTTGGGGGCTAGCGGGGCACAAGAGACCCAGTACTTC.

This clone was counted between two and nine times. This rearrangement joins TRBV5-1 to TRBJ2-5; 7 bases match TRBD2. CDR1 is SGHRS, CDR2 YFSETQ, per germline. The CDR3 extends over 12 amino acids. V trimming: 5 bases; J trimming: 4 bases; junction bases outside the gene matches: 2. The CDR3 spells CASRIAGETQYF. The CDR3 DNA sequence: TGCGCCAGCAGAATAGCGGGAGAGACCCAGTACTTC.

The V gene is TRBV29-1, the J gene TRBJ2-3; 7 bases align to TRBD2. Trimming cost V 7 bases and J 2 bases; bases outside gene matches: 9. There are 14 residues in the CDR3. Germline loops: CDR1 SQVTM, CDR2 ANQGSEA. In DNA form, the CDR3 reads TGCAGCGCCGACCCGGGGGGAATCACAGATACGCAGTATTTT. Its protein product is CSADPGGITDTQYF.

This chain links TRBV14 with TRBJ2-1; D is unresolved. V was trimmed by 0 bases and J by 7 bases, leaving 7 bases between them. CDR1 is SGHDN, CDR2 FVKESK, per germline. This CDR3 is 13 amino acids long. The chain's CDR3 is CASSQDLRNEQFF. CDR3 DNA sequence: TGTGCCAGCAGCCAAGATCTGCGGAATGAGCAGTTCTTC.

The V gene is TRBV5-4, the J gene TRBJ2-1; a weak D match, TRBD2 (6 bases). Germline lookup yields CDR1 SGHNT and CDR2 YYREEE (reference sequence). CDR3 length equals 19 residues. The ends were cut back, 5 bases at V and 2 bases at J, with 26 bases in the middle. The CDR3 DNA follows: TGTGCCAGCAGGGCTAGGGACTCGTTTAGCGTCTCCGCCTACAATGAGCAGTTCTTC. Its protein product is CASRARDSFSVSAYNEQFF.

The chain recombines TRBV7-2 with TRBJ2-5, with 9 positions matching TRBD2. The CDR3 covers 15 residues. J lost 5 bases, V lost 5 bases, and 9 bases had no gene match. Germline V gene sequence: CDR1 SGHTA, CDR2 FQGNSA. This CDR3 is CASSTGSGSYETQYF. The DNA for the CDR3 is TGTGCCAGCAGCACAGGTAGCGGGAGTTATGAGACCCAGTACTTC.

The rearrangement links TRBV19 to TRBJ1-1, with a tentative D call TRBD1 (5 bases). V lost 2 bases, J lost 5 bases, and 9 bases lay in between. This CDR3 region has 13 residues. CDR1 is LNHDA, CDR2 SQIVND, per germline (reference sequence). CDR3 in DNA: TGTGCCAGTAGTATATGGGGGGGGACTGAAGCTTTCTTT. Its translation: CASSIWGGTEAFF.

The V gene is TRBV7-2, the J gene TRBJ2-1; 12 nucleotides align to TRBD2. J was trimmed by 7 bases and V by 4 bases; bases with no gene match: 2. CDR1 and CDR2 (germline): SGHTA, FQGNSA. The CDR3 is made up of 14 amino acids. The CDR3 here is CASSYTSGRNEQFF. The CDR3 nucleotides are TGTGCCAGCAGCTACACTAGCGGGAGGAATGAGCAGTTCTTC.

The chain links TRBV6-1 to TRBJ2-7; 11 bases agree with TRBD1. V lost 3 bases and J lost 3; bases outside the gene matches: 7. Germline CDR1 and CDR2: MNHNS and SASEGT. CDR3 length equals 16 residues. The CDR3 nucleotides read TGTGCCAGCAGTGAGGACAGGGGGCTTCCCTTCTACGAGCAGTACTTC. Protein product: CASSEDRGLPFYEQYF.

This rearrangement joins TRBV5-8 to TRBJ2-3, with a weak D call TRBD2 (6 bases). Germline CDR1 and CDR2: SGHTS and YDEGEE. This CDR3 is built from 14 residues. Trimming took off 2 bases at V and 1 base at J, with 8 bases between the two ends. This chain's CDR3 is CASSLGEGTDTQYF. The CDR3 DNA reads TGTGCCAGCAGCTTAGGGGAGGGCACAGATACGCAGTATTTT.

CDR3 bases: TGTGCCAGCAGCCTCAAAGGGACTAGCGGTGGCACCGGGGAGCTGTTTTTT. This codes for CASSLKGTSGGTGELFF. The J gene is TRBJ2-2, the V gene TRBV7-3, with TRBD2 matching 11 bases. This CDR3 is built from 17 residues. Losses at the gene ends were 5 bases for V and 4 bases for J; bases not matched to a gene: 9. Germline-derived CDR1 and CDR2 are SGHTA and FQGTGA.

This sequence joins TRBV27 and TRBJ1-2; possible D gene TRBD1, 6 bases. Trimming took 6 bases from V and 2 from J, leaving 13 bases between them. CDR1 and CDR2 from the germline V gene are MNHEY and SMNVEV (reference sequence). The CDR3 length is 14 residues. CDR3 region: CASRWGPGNYGYTF. The CDR3 DNA reads TGTGCCAGCAGATGGGGGCCAGGCAACTATGGCTACACCTTC.

This clone was seen just once. J is TRBJ2-1 and V is TRBV19; 8 bases map to TRBD2. Trimming at V came to 10 bases and at J to 6 bases, leaving 14 bases not matched to a gene. The CDR3 sequence is 15 residues long. The V gene's germline CDR1 is LNHDA and CDR2 SQIVND (reference sequence). Here the CDR3 reads CATIGFAGGGNEQFF. CDR3 sequence (DNA): TGTGCCACCATAGGGTTCGCGGGAGGAGGCAATGAGCAGTTCTTC.

The chain links TRBV29-1 to TRBJ2-2; possible D gene TRBD2, 6 bases. The CDR3 covers 14 residues. V was trimmed by 4 bases and J by 7 bases, leaving 16 bases between them. CDR1 is SQVTM and CDR2 is ANQGSEA in the germline V gene. The CDR3 region is CSVGASSDGGELFF. The CDR3 DNA reads TGCAGCGTTGGGGCTTCTAGCGATGGCGGGGAGCTGTTTTTT.

The V and J genes are TRBV6-2 or TRBV6-3 and TRBJ2-3; no clear D. Per germline, CDR1 MNHEY and CDR2 SVGEGT. Trimming pared 5 bases from V and 6 bases from J, leaving 6 bases between. The CDR3 runs 11 residues. The CDR3, as DNA: TGTGCCAGCAGTAAGAGGGATACGCAGTATTTT. This translates into CASSKRDTQYF.

This clone has a handful of counts. The chain uses TRBV29-1 and TRBJ1-3; D possibly corresponds to TRBD1 (6 bases). V was clipped by 2 bases and J by 2 bases, with 7 bases between them. Germline values: CDR1 SQVTM, CDR2 ANQGSEA. CDR3 size: 13 residues. The CDR3 DNA sequence: TGCAGCGTTGAACGGGACACTGGAAACACCATATATTTT. Translated: CSVERDTGNTIYF.